These 21 T cell receptor beta chains were sequenced from one sample in a study of T cell repertoires in cytomegalovirus infection. TCRdb ran MiXCR on the reads and lists one entry per CDR3 protein. There are approximately 500,000 distinct CDR3 sequences in the sample; more than 15% occur only once, and 20% to 30% lies in the top ten. Material: CD8+ T cells from PBMCs. The receptors originated from a human donor in good health (CMV status not recorded). Some clones in this sample may be carry-over from other donors' samples.

This clonotype has at least ten counts. This rearrangement joins TRBV7-2 to TRBJ2-1; D may be TRBD2 (5 bases). CDR1 is SGHTA, CDR2 FQGNSA, per germline. V lost 7 bases and J lost 9, with 16 bases in between. This CDR3 region has 13 residues. CDR3 region: CASNNPRDVEQFF. CDR3 in DNA: TGTGCCAGCAACAATCCCCGGGATGTTGAGCAGTTCTTC.

This clonotype has ten or more counts. V gene TRBV19 combines with J gene TRBJ2-1; the D call may be TRBD1 or TRBD2 (5 bases each). CDR1 and CDR2 (germline): LNHDA, SQIVND (reference sequence). This CDR3 has 15 amino acids. Trimming took off 8 bases at V and 2 bases at J, with 16 bases between the two ends. The DNA of the CDR3 is TGTGCCAGTCGCCCACAGAGGGGAACCTACAATGAGCAGTTCTTC. It yields the protein CASRPQRGTYNEQFF.

The table lists this clonotype with a few counts. This chain links TRBV20-1 with TRBJ2-7, with unresolved D. Germline V gene sequence: CDR1 DFQATT, CDR2 SNEGSKA (reference sequence). The ends were cut back, 7 bases at V and 3 bases at J, with 13 bases in the middle. The CDR3 extends over 12 amino acids. The CDR3: CSGRAQLYEQYF. Written as DNA, the CDR3 is TGCAGTGGTCGAGCGCAACTCTACGAGCAGTACTTC.

There are many counts of this clonotype. V and J are TRBV15 and TRBJ2-7; D remains ambiguous. Trimming took off 0 bases at V and 9 bases at J, with 6 bases between the two ends. This CDR3 comprises 11 residues. The V gene's germline CDR1 is LNHNV and CDR2 YYDKDF (reference sequence). The CDR3 DNA reads as TGTGCCACCAGCAGAGATGGTGGGCAGTACTTC. It specifies CATSRDGGQYF.

This clonotype was counted only a few times. V and J are TRBV10-3 and TRBJ1-2, with D maybe TRBD1 (5 bases). The CDR3 length is 18 residues. The V end was cut by 8 bases, the J end by 4 bases, with 29 bases between. CDR1 ENHRY and CDR2 SYGVKD come from the germline V gene. In nucleotides, the CDR3 is TGTGCCATCTATCGCGAACCCGGGCAGGGCCCTGGGGGCTATGGCTACACCTTC. Amino acid sequence: CAIYREPGQGPGGYGYTF.

The CDR3 protein is CASSNLSGKRGETQYF. Here the CDR3 DNA reads TGTGCCAGTAGTAATCTTAGCGGCAAGCGGGGTGAGACCCAGTACTTC. V is TRBV19 and J is TRBJ2-5; 7 bases agree with TRBD2. V shed 4 bases and J 5 bases; nucleotides not matched to a gene: 13. This CDR3 contains 16 residues. The germline gives CDR1 LNHDA, CDR2 SQIVND (reference sequence).

This clonotype showed up many times. This chain uses TRBV12-3 or TRBV12-4 with TRBJ2-2; D is ambiguous. The CDR3 runs to 15 residues. V lost 5 bases and J lost 0, with 10 bases in between. CDR3 coding DNA: TGTGCCAGCAGTCTTTCAGCTACGAACACCGGGGAGCTGTTTTTT. Its translation is CASSLSATNTGELFF.

This clonotype was observed a few times. J is TRBJ1-1 and V is TRBV27; D ambiguous. Germline loops: CDR1 MNHEY, CDR2 SMNVEV (reference sequence). The CDR3 contains 15 residues. V dropped 6 bases and J dropped 4 bases, with 18 bases sitting between them. The CDR3 spells CASSHLRDKFTEAFF. DNA for the CDR3: TGTGCCAGCAGCCATTTAAGGGATAAGTTCACTGAAGCTTTCTTT.

This clonotype was observed at least ten times. The chain carries TRBV7-4 and TRBJ1-6; 7 bases fit TRBD1. The V gene's germline CDR1 is SGHVT and CDR2 SQSDAQ. The CDR3 is 16 amino acids. Trimming cost V 1 base and J 7 bases; bases outside gene matches: 7. CDR3 residues: CASSLGGGTENSPLHF. CDR3 nucleotide sequence: TGTGCCAGCAGCTTAGGTGGAGGGACAGAGAATTCACCCCTCCACTTT.

This clonotype came up a few times. The chain uses TRBV4-2 and TRBJ2-1; no firm D call. The CDR3 is 13 residues long. The germline gives CDR1 LGHNA, CDR2 YNFKEQ. Trimming removed 1 base from V and 8 bases from J, with 9 bases in between. The CDR3, as DNA: TGTGCCAGCAGCCAAGTAGGTGAAGATGAGCAGTTCTTC. This gives the protein CASSQVGEDEQFF.

Notes on this clonotype: This sequence may be a read error, since a much larger clone differs from it by one base. The chain has TRBV6-2 or TRBV6-3 and TRBJ2-3; perhaps TRBD1 as D (6 bases). V was trimmed by 5 bases and J by 2 bases, leaving 17 bases between them. Germline CDR1 MNHEY, CDR2 SVGEGT. The CDR3 has 16 residues. CDR3 sequence: CASSPRDKGFTDTQYF. CDR3 sequence (DNA): TGTGCCAGCAGTCCACGGGACAAGGGGTTCACAGATACGCAGTATTTT.

The chain has TRBV5-1 and TRBJ1-2; D uncertain. CDR1 and CDR2 from the germline V gene are SGHRS and YFSETQ. With 4 bases removed from V and 4 bases from J, the gap between germline ends came to 23 bases. This CDR3 has 17 amino acids. This CDR3 reads CASSTTGRTVEGYGYTF. CDR3 bases: TGCGCCAGCAGCACAACCGGACGGACGGTGGAGGGCTATGGCTACACCTTC.

This rearrangement joins TRBV9 to TRBJ2-7, with D perhaps TRBD2 (5 bases). Germline CDR1 and CDR2: SGDLS and YYNGEE. The CDR3 extends over 14 amino acids. V shed 0 bases and J shed 2 bases, with 9 bases lying between them. CDR3 in DNA: TGTGCCAGCAGCGTAGGCACTAGGACCTACGAGCAGTACTTC. This gives the protein CASSVGTRTYEQYF. The full variable domain, in which reference TRBV9 and TRBJ2-7 provide the parts outside the CDR3, is DSGVTQTPKHLITATGQRVTLRCSPRSGDLSVYWYQQSLDQGLQFLIQYYNGEERAKGNILERFSAQQFPDLHSELNLSSLELGDSALYFCASSVGTRTYEQYFGPGTRLTVT.

The table lists this clonotype with a few counts. The chain couples TRBV30 to TRBJ2-6; 7 bases are a match to TRBD1. Germline CDR1 reads GTSNPN; CDR2 reads SVGIG (reference sequence). The J segment lost 4 bases and the V segment lost 2 bases, leaving 2 bases of the junction unmatched. The CDR3 consists of 14 residues. CDR3 residues: CAWSKGAGANVLTF. The CDR3 nucleotides are TGTGCCTGGAGTAAGGGGGCCGGGGCCAACGTCCTGACTTTC.

This clonotype was seen a few times. The chain has TRBV9 and TRBJ2-7; D could derive from TRBD1 or TRBD2 (5 bases each). Trimming stripped 0 bases from V and 6 bases from J, with 13 bases between. Germline-derived CDR1 and CDR2 are SGDLS and YYNGEE. The CDR3 is 14 residues long. The CDR3 region is CASSVGGGTIEQYF. CDR3 DNA sequence: TGTGCCAGCAGCGTAGGTGGGGGAACGATCGAGCAGTACTTC. The whole variable domain, remainder taken from reference TRBV9 and TRBJ2-7, is DSGVTQTPKHLITATGQRVTLRCSPRSGDLSVYWYQQSLDQGLQFLIQYYNGEERAKGNILERFSAQQFPDLHSELNLSSLELGDSALYFCASSVGGGTIEQYFGPGTRLTVT.

This clonotype has just a few counts. This rearrangement joins TRBV10-3 to TRBJ2-7, with a possible D match to TRBD1 (6 bases). CDR3 size: 15 residues. V shed 10 bases and J shed 1 base, with 20 bases lying between them. Germline V lookup: CDR1 ENHRY, CDR2 SYGVKD. As DNA, the CDR3 is TGTGCCACCCACGGACAGAAAGACAGATCCTACGAGCAGTACTTC. Protein product: CATHGQKDRSYEQYF.

In the case of this clonotype: At one of its ends the junction is not consistent with the germline gene, which may arise from a read error. The J gene is TRBJ1-2, the V gene TRBV19; 7 bases agree with TRBD1. This CDR3 spans 14 amino acids. Germline V CDR1 and CDR2: LNHDA, SQIVND (reference sequence). CDR3 DNA: TGTGCCAGTAGGATCCGGGACAGCGGCTATTGCTACACCTTC. It encodes CASRIRDSGYCYTF.

The rearrangement uses TRBV29-1 and TRBJ2-1; D is ambiguous. The CDR3 covers 12 residues. In germline, CDR1 is SQVTM, CDR2 ANQGSEA. V lost 7 bases and J 0 bases, leaving 7 bases between the germline ends. The CDR3 DNA reads TGCAGCGGCAGGAGCTCCTACAATGAGCAGTTCTTC. Its protein product is CSGRSSYNEQFF.

The J gene is TRBJ2-1, the V gene TRBV4-1, with TRBD2 as a possible D gene (6 bases). CDR1 MGHRA and CDR2 YSYEKL come from the germline V gene. The CDR3 spans 17 residues. V was shortened by 0 bases and J by 0 bases, with 12 bases between the two germline ends. CDR3 in DNA: TGCGCCAGCAGCCAAGACCCGGGGAGGAGCTCCTACAATGAGCAGTTCTTC. As protein: CASSQDPGRSSYNEQFF.

In the case of this clonotype: A much larger clone is a single base away; this may be a read error. The chain combines TRBV6-1 with TRBJ1-5; 12 bases match TRBD1. This CDR3 has 17 amino acids. The germline V gene encodes CDR1 MNHNS and CDR2 SASEGT. V shed 5 bases and J 9 bases; nucleotides not matched to a gene: 14. The CDR3 coding sequence is TGTGCCAGCAGTCTAGGGACAGGGGGCGCGTCGAGTCGGCCCCAGCATTTT. This translates into CASSLGTGGASSRPQHF.

For this clonotype: This could be a read error, since a much larger clone is one nucleotide away. The gene calls are TRBV10-3 and TRBJ1-2; 8 bases line up with TRBD1. The germline CDR1 and CDR2 sequences are ENHRY and SYGVKD. The V gene end was trimmed by 7 bases and the J gene end by 4 bases; junction bases not matched to a gene: 8. CDR3 length equals 14 residues. CDR3 nucleotides: TGTGCCATCAACCCGGGACAGGTGGGCTATGGCTACACCTTC. Residues: CAINPGQVGYGYTF.